Described below is a single T cell receptor beta chain sequence and its context. Its specific antigen is unknown. Within one base of it there is no much larger clone, and no base qualities were kept. V is trimmed back by 2 bases and J by 3 bases, and the junction contains 13 bases that no gene match accounts for. Per the germline V gene (reference sequence), LNHDA is the CDR1 and SQIVND is the CDR2. Inclusive of the bounding cysteine and phenylalanine, the CDR3 is 19 residues long. Only the CDR3 portion is preserved as DNA: 57 bases, with reading frame beginning at the first base. During the collection period, no immune events, such as infections, were documented for the healthy donors. Blood repertoires from healthy donors were used as a training cohort for calibrating time-dependent variance in a beta-binomial model of differential abundance of T-cell clones. The training cohort was composed of 10 or so healthy donors, 3 female and 7 male. Donor ages ranged from about 29 to 65 years, with an average of around 43 years. Whole blood, obtained from a commercial supplier, was collected from each healthy donor at three time points spaced two weeks apart. For immunosequencing, genomic DNA was extracted from whole blood that had not been sorted.

This sample is part of a study of identifying expanded T cells in peripheral blood (dated by TCRdb to between 2018 and 2021). Concerning the study at large: Technical replicates were generated by sequencing separate aliquots of the same genomic DNA pool, and four replicates were compared pairwise.

The immunoSEQ Assay, which uses bias-controlled multiplex PCR amplification of genomic DNA, was used to profile TCRbeta CDR3 regions. Turning to the authors' computational methods: The absolute abundance of each unique TCRbeta CDR3 region was quantified after sequences were collapsed and filtered. Two models were used to test differential abundance: a binomial model (Fisher-equivalent) and a beta-binomial model that adds time-dependent variance fitted from healthy donors. Any clone with fewer than 5 combined templates was excluded, and a clone was called differentially abundant if its Benjamini-Hochberg FDR was below 0.01. Using the form v = (b*log(k)+a)^2, the beta-binomial variance was modeled as a function of the total template count across the two samples. The immuneACCESS repertoire file appears here via TCRdb, limited to in-frame rearrangements. These files lack a portion of the clones; in checked studies, under half of the deficit traces to unresolved V genes, and the cause of the others is not known. Clone size and the V and J calls come from that table; the DNA yielded D and trimming. The sample table lists tens of thousands of clones, 65% to 85% of them with a count of one. The top ten clones comprise around a fifth of the sample.

Broad study findings and their caveats: The binomial model flagged approximately 1.2 differentially abundant clones between technical replicates, compared with about 17 over roughly 2 weeks and 19 over four weeks. Across all healthy-donor time intervals, the beta-binomial model significantly cut both the number of clones called differentially abundant and the false-positive rate. The authors expected that biological variance in healthy repertoires might rise further over much longer intervals, such as months to years. For all healthy donors, the variance in clone template counts between two-week samples rose significantly as total template count increased.

Sequencing was performed on blood. The TCR sequence derives from a person aged 18 to 75 in good health. In this chain, TRBV19 is recombined with TRBJ2-2, with TRBD2 identical over 9 junction bases. The DNA sequence is TGTGCCAGTAGTATACGGGGACTGCGGCGGGAGGGCCACACCGGGGAGCTGTTTTTT. This sequence encodes CASSIRGLRREGHTGELFF.